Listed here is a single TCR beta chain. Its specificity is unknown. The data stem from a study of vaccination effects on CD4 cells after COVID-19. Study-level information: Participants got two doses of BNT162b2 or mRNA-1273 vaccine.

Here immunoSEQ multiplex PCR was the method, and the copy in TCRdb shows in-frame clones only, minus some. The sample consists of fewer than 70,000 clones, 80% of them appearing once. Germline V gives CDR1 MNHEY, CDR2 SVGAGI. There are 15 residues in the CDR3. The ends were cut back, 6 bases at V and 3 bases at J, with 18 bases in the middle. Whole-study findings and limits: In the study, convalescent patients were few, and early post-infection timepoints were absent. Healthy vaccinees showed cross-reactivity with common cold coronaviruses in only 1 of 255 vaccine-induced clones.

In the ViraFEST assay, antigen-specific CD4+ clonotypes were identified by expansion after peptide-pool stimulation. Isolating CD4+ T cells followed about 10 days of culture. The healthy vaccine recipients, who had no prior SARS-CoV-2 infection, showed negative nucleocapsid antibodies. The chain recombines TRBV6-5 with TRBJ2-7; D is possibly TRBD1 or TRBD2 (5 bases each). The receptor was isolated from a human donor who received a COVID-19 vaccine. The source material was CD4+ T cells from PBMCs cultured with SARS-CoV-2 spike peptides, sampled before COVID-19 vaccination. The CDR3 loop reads CASSLEGSGIYEQYV. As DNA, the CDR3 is TGTGCCAGCAGCTTAGAGGGGTCAGGGATCTACGAGCAGTACGTC.